This T cell receptor beta chain was sequenced in a study of T cells in localized non-small cell lung cancer. Some clones are missing from TCRdb's copy, which holds only in-frame ones; the method was immunoSEQ multiplex PCR. Here the sample spans over 50,000 clones, 80% to 85% being singletons. Trimming cost V 7 bases and J 2 bases; bases outside gene matches: 11. The CDR3 consists of 16 residues. The germline V gene has CDR1 MNHEY and CDR2 SMNVEV (reference sequence). Findings of the study overall: A median of about 58 of the top 100 tumor clones appeared in adjacent lung, which was paired and uninvolved.

As concerns this clone: Its antigen is not identified.

The sample here was peripheral blood mononuclear cells, taken before any cancer treatment. The clonotype originates from a man aged 35-69 years with stage III lung adenocarcinoma. The rearrangement uses TRBV27 and TRBJ2-1, with 7 bases matching TRBD2. The chain's CDR3 is CASNRGTGGAYNEQFF. CDR3 nucleotides: TGTGCCAGCAACCGAGGAACGGGGGGAGCCTACAATGAGCAGTTCTTC.